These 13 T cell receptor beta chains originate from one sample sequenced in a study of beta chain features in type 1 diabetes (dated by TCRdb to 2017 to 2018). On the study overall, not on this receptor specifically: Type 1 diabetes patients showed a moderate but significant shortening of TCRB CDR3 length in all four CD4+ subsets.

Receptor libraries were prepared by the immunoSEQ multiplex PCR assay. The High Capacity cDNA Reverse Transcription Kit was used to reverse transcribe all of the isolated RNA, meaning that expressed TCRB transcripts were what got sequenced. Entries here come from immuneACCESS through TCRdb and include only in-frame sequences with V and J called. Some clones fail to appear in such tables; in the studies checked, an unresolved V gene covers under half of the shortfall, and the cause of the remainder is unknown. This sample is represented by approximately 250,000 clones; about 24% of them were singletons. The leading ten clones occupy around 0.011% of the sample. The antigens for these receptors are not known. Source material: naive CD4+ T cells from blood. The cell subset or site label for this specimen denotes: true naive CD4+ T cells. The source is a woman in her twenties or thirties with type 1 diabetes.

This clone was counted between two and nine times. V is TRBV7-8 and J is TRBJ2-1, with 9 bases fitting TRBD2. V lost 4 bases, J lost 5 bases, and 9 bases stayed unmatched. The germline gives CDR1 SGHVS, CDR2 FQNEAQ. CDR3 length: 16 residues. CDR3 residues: CASSSAGTSRNNEQFF. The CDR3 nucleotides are TGTGCCAGCAGCTCTGCCGGGACTAGCAGGAACAATGAGCAGTTCTTC.

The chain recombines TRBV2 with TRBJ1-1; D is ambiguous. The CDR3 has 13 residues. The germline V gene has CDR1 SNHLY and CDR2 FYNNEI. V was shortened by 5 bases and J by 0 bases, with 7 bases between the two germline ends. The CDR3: CASSPYLNTEAFF. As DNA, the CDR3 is TGTGCCAGCAGTCCCTATTTGAACACTGAAGCTTTCTTT. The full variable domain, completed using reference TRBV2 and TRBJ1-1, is EPEVTQTPSHQVTQMGQEVILRCVPISNHLYFYWYRQILGQKVEFLVSFYNNEISEKSEIFDDQFSVERPDGSNFTLKIRSTKLEDSAMYFCASSPYLNTEAFFGQGTRLTVV.

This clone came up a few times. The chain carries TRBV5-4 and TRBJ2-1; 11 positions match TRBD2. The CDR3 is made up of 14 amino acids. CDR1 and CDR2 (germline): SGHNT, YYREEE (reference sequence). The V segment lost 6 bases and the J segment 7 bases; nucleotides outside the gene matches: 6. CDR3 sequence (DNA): TGTGCCAGCACCTTAGCGGGAGGGGTAAATGAGCAGTTCTTC. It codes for CASTLAGGVNEQFF.

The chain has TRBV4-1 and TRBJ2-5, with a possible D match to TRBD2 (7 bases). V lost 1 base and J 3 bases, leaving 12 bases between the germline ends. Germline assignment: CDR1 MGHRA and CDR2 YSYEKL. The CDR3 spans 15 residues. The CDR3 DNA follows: TGCGCCAGCAGCCAAGGGGGGGGCTTGGAAGAGACCCAGTACTTC. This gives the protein CASSQGGGLEETQYF.

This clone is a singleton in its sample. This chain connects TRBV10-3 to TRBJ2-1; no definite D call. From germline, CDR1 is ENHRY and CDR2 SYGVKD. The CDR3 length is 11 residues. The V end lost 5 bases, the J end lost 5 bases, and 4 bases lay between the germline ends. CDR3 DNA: TGTGCCATCAGTTTAAACAATGAGCAGTTCTTC. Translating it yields CAISLNNEQFF.

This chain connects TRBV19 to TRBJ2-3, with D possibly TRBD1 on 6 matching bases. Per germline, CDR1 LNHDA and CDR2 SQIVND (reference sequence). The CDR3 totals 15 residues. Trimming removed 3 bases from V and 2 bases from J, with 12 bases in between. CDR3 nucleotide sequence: TGTGCCAGTAGTATTGGGTCAGGGGTCACAGATACGCAGTATTTT. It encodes CASSIGSGVTDTQYF.

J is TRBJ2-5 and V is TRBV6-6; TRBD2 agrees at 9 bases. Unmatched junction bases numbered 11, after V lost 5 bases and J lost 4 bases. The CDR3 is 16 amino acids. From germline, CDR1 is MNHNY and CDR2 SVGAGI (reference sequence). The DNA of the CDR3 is TGTGCCAGCAGTGTGGTTGCGGGAGGGCCGGGAGAGACCCAGTACTTC. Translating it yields CASSVVAGGPGETQYF.

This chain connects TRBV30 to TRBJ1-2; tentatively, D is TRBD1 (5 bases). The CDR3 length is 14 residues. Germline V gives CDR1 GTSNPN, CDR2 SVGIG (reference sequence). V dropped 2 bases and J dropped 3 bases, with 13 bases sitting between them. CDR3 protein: CAWSPEGPHYGYTF. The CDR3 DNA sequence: TGTGCCTGGAGTCCGGAGGGGCCCCACTATGGCTACACCTTC.

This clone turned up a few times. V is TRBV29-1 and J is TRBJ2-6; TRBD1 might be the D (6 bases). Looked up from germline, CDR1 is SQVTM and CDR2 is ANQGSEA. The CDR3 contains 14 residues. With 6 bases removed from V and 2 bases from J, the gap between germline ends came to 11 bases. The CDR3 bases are TGCAGCGTCATCCAGGGGCCTGGGGCCAACGTCCTGACTTTC. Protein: CSVIQGPGANVLTF.

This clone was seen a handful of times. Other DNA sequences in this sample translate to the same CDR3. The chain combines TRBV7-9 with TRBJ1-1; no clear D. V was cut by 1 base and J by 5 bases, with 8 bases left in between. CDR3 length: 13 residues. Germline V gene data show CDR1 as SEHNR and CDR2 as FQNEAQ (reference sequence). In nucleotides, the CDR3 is TGTGCCAGCAGCTTAGACCAACGGACTGAAGCTTTCTTT. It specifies CASSLDQRTEAFF.

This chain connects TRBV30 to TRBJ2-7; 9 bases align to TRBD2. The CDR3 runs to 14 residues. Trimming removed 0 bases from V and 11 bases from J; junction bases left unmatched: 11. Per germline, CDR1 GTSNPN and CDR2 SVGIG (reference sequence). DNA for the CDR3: TGTGCCTGGAGTGTTGGTCCTAGCGGGAACGATGAGTACTTC. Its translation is CAWSVGPSGNDEYF.

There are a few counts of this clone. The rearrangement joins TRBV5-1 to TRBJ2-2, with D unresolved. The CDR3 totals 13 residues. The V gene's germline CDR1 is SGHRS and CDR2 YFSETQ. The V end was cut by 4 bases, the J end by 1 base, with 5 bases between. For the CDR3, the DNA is TGCGCCAGCAGCGACAAGAACACCGGGGAGCTGTTTTTT. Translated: CASSDKNTGELFF.

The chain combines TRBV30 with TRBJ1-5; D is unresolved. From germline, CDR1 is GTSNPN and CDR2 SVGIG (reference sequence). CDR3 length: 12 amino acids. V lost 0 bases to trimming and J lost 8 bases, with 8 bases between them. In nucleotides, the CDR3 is TGTGCCTGGAGTGTCCCCCCAGAGCCCCAGCATTTT. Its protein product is CAWSVPPEPQHF. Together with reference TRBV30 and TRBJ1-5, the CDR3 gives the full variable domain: SQTIHQWPATLVQPVGSPLSLECTVEGTSNPNLYWYRQAAGRGLQLLFYSVGIGQISSEVPQNLSASRPQDRQFILSSKKLLLSDSGFYLCAWSVPPEPQHFGDGTRLSIL.